The following is a T cell receptor (beta chain) sequence with its context. Its antigen is unidentified. These data belong to a study of glioma-infiltrating T cells after dendritic cell vaccination. Study conclusions and caveats: Higher TCR clonality did not directly relate to longer survival.

Time point in this sample: after dendritic cell vaccination, including at tumor progression/relapse. The repertoire was sequenced with immunoSEQ multiplex PCR; TCRdb's copy has only in-frame clones and lacks some. This sample has about 87,000 clones, with around 83% found just once. The CDR3 loop spans 14 amino acids. V was pared by 1 base and J by 7 bases, with 13 bases between. Per germline, CDR1 LGHNA and CDR2 YNFKEQ. Sequences were derived from blood, sampled after dendritic cell vaccination. This clonotype was obtained from a human donor with glioblastoma. The V gene is TRBV4-2, the J gene TRBJ1-2, with D tentatively TRBD1 (6 bases). CDR3 nucleotide sequence: TGTGCCAGCAGCCAAGTGGTGGGGGCGAGTGGCTACACCTTC. It is translated as CASSQVVGASGYTF.